Sequencing of this TCR beta chain was carried out in a study of T-cell memory formation after mild COVID-19. Each CDR3 protein gets one entry after TCRdb re-called the 5' RACE reads with MiXCR. In the table there are fewer than 400,000 distinct CDR3 sequences, under 15% of which are singletons. The sequenced material came from PBMCs or a T cell subset sorted from them (not recorded which). The receptor comes from a man aged 18 to 35 who had mild COVID-19 (a few samples of this study predate the infection). Cell type and time point are not known.

The CDR3 nucleotides read TGTGCCAGCAGCTTAGATTTTAGTCTTAGGCGGGCAGATACGCAGTATTTT. Protein sequence: CASSLDFSLRRADTQYF. The V gene is TRBV7-3, the J gene TRBJ2-3, with D tentatively TRBD2 (5 bases). With 2 bases removed from V and 4 bases from J, the gap between germline ends came to 19 bases. This CDR3 comprises 17 residues. CDR1 and CDR2 (germline): SGHTA, FQGTGA.